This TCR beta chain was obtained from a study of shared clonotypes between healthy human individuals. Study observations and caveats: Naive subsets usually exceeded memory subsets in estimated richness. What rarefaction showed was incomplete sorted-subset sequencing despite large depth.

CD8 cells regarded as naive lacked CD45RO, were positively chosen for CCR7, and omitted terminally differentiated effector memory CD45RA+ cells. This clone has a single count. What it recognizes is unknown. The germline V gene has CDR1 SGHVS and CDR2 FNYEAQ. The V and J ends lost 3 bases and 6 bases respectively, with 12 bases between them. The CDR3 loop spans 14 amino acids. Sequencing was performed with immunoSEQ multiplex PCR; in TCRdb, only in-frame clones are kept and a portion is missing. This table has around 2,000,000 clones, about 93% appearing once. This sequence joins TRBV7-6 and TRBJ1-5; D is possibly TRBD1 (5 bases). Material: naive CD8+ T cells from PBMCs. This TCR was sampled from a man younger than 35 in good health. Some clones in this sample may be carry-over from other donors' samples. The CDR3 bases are TGTGCCAGCAGCTTTGGGCAGGGAGGTCAGCCCCAGCATTTT. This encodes CASSFGQGGQPQHF.